This T cell receptor (beta chain) was sequenced during a study of blood T cell repertoires in COVID-19. Study-level information: Researchers got acute and convalescent COVID-19 samples from the United States, Italy and Spain. Nucleic acid was either cDNA or gDNA, and it came from T cells, B-cell-depleted T cells, or PBMCs.

The germline V gene has CDR1 LGHNA and CDR2 YSLEER. V gave up 3 bases and J gave up 0 bases, with 14 bases separating them. This CDR3 is 16 amino acids long. In the original analysis: From reference gene primer amplification, estimates of nucleated cell counts were derived. Here immunoSEQ multiplex PCR was the method, and the copy in TCRdb shows in-frame clones only, minus some. The V and J calls and the clone size are those of that table, but D and trimming were determined from the DNA. The sample gives some 130,000 clones, 75% to 90% of which show up once; roughly 45% is in the top ten. The sequenced sample consisted of peripheral blood. The receptor comes from a human donor in a cohort sampled during active COVID-19. The chain joins TRBV4-3 to TRBJ1-2; D gene ambiguous. CDR3 sequence: CASSQTLGSANYGYTF. The CDR3 DNA reads as TGCGCCAGCAGCCAGACCCTGGGGAGCGCTAACTATGGCTACACCTTC.